This T cell receptor beta chain stems from a study of blood T cell repertoires in COVID-19. As for the study in general: Some COVID-19 samples were acute and others convalescent; all came from the United States, Italy and Spain.

In germline, CDR1 is SEHNR, CDR2 FQNEAQ (reference sequence). The CDR3 loop spans 14 amino acids. Authors' analysis steps: From reference gene primer amplification, estimates of nucleated cell counts were derived. Sequencing used immunoSEQ multiplex PCR; TCRdb keeps in-frame clones, though not all of them. V, J and clone size reflect that table, while D and trimming were determined from the DNA. The table lists 48,000 or so clones, under 90% of them singletons. Seattle researchers signed up patients amid active infection and tracked them longitudinally. Concerning this clone itself: The junction departs from germline at one end; a sequencing error may be responsible.

The chain carries TRBV7-9 and TRBJ2-1; 7 bases line up with TRBD2. Material: peripheral blood. The sequence derives from a woman aged 80 or over with COVID-19, enrolled during active disease. CDR3 sequence reads: CASSLADPWVGGIF. In DNA form, the CDR3 reads TGTGCCAGCAGCTTAGCGGATCCCTGGGTCGGGGGGATCTTC.